Each of the 22 T cell receptor beta chains below was sequenced from the same sample in a study of beta chain bispecific antibodies for T cell cancers. Overall study results and limits: Normal T cells contributed less of the targeted TRBV signal than the leukemia cells did.

TCRdb called the 5' RACE reads again in MiXCR, with one record for every CDR3 protein. The sample records 20,000 to 25,000 distinct CDR3 sequences, less than 3% being singletons. Either OKT3 anti-CD3 antibody or CD3/CD28 beads expanded T cells from blood mononuclear cells over roughly three days. Their specific antigens are unknown. Sequenced sample: healthy donor T cells cultured with leukemia cells. The receptors derive from a human donor in good health. Some clones in this sample may be carry-over from other donors' samples.

This clonotype was seen only a few times. V usage is TRBV11-2 and J usage is TRBJ2-7, with TRBD1 matching 10 bases. In germline, CDR1 is SGHAT, CDR2 FQNNGV. V lost 4 bases and J lost 1; bases outside the gene matches: 4. This CDR3 has 15 amino acids. CDR3 residues: CASSWGQGLSYEQYF. In nucleotides, the CDR3 is TGTGCCAGCAGCTGGGGACAGGGGCTTTCCTACGAGCAGTACTTC.

This clonotype was seen more than once but under ten times. The CDR3 DNA follows: TGTGCCAGTAGTATTACGGCGTGGACTGAAGCTTTCTTT. Translated, it gives CASSITAWTEAFF. The chain joins TRBV19 to TRBJ1-1, with D unresolved. CDR1 and CDR2 from the germline V gene are LNHDA and SQIVND (reference sequence). Trimming shortened V by 3 bases and J by 5 bases, and 10 bases separated the two germline ends. The CDR3 loop spans 13 amino acids.

This clonotype has ten or more counts. The rearrangement links TRBV6-6 to TRBJ1-2, with D perhaps matching TRBD1 (5 bases). Germline V gene sequence: CDR1 MNHNY, CDR2 SVGAGI (reference sequence). V lost 8 bases, J lost 8 bases, and 15 bases lay in between. CDR3 size: 12 residues. The CDR3 nucleotides read TGTGCCAGCGCGACAGTAACGGAAGGCTACACCTTC. Its translation: CASATVTEGYTF.

This clonotype was recorded at least ten times. Written as DNA, the CDR3 is TGTGCCAGCAGTTTGGTCGCGGGTACTGAAGCTTTCTTT. It specifies CASSLVAGTEAFF. The gene calls are TRBV27 and TRBJ1-1; D call uncertain. There are 13 residues in the CDR3. Germline values: CDR1 MNHEY, CDR2 SMNVEV (reference sequence). Trimming removed 3 bases at V and 5 bases at J, with 10 bases between.

The CDR3 reads CSAPAQGVSGNTIYF. The CDR3 nucleotides read TGCAGTGCTCCGGCACAGGGGGTCTCTGGAAACACCATATATTTT. V usage is TRBV20-1 and J usage is TRBJ1-3, with 8 bases matching TRBD1. The junction had 6 bases not matched to a gene; V was cut back by 5 bases and J by 0 bases. Germline V gene sequence: CDR1 DFQATT, CDR2 SNEGSKA (reference sequence). There are 15 residues in the CDR3.

This clonotype showed up many times. This sequence joins TRBV6-1 and TRBJ1-1; D is unresolved. Per the germline V gene, CDR1 is MNHNS and CDR2 is SASEGT. The germline V and J ends were trimmed by 7 bases and 0 bases, with 9 bases remaining between them. CDR3 length equals 13 residues. CDR3 sequence reads: CASKIRVNTEAFF. DNA of the CDR3: TGTGCCAGCAAAATCAGAGTGAACACTGAAGCTTTCTTT.

This clonotype came up many times. V usage is TRBV6-1 and J usage is TRBJ2-1; the D gene could be TRBD1 or TRBD2 (5 bases each). V lost 3 bases and J 0 bases, leaving 24 bases between the germline ends. This CDR3 is built from 20 residues. Looked up from germline, CDR1 is MNHNS and CDR2 is SASEGT. In DNA, the CDR3 is TGTGCCAGCAGTGAGCGGGCAGGGACCTTTCACAAAAGCTCCTACAATGAGCAGTTCTTC. Its protein product is CASSERAGTFHKSSYNEQFF.

This clonotype was found many times. The chain couples TRBV4-1 to TRBJ1-2; TRBD1 agrees at 7 bases. After removal of 3 bases from V and 3 bases from J, the junction contained 7 bases not matched to a gene. Germline V CDR1 and CDR2: MGHRA, YSYEKL. The CDR3 totals 15 residues. The CDR3 bases are TGCGCCAGCAGCCAGACCACAGGGGCTGACTATGGCTACACCTTC. Protein: CASSQTTGADYGYTF.

This clonotype was recorded many times. The junction does not match germline at one end; this may be a read error. The genes are TRBV7-7 and TRBJ2-3, with D possibly matching TRBD2 (6 bases). From germline, CDR1 is SSHAT and CDR2 FNYEAQ (reference sequence). The CDR3 totals 14 residues. The CDR3 sequence: CASSLAADTDTQYF. CDR3 DNA: TGTGCTAGCAGCTTAGCGGCGGACACAGATACGCAGTATTTT.

Many counts were recorded for this clonotype. The chain has TRBV6-5 and TRBJ2-5; maybe TRBD2 (6 bases). The CDR3 length is 14 residues. The germline CDR1 and CDR2 sequences are MNHEY and SVGAGI. Trimming cost V 6 bases and J 5 bases, with 16 bases left between them. The CDR3 is CASRRQPAGETQYF. In DNA, the CDR3 is TGTGCCAGCAGACGACAGCCTGCGGGGGAGACCCAGTACTTC.

This clonotype was detected ten times or more. This sequence joins TRBV5-4 and TRBJ2-7; D possibly corresponds to TRBD1 (6 bases). Germline V gives CDR1 SGHNT, CDR2 YYREEE (reference sequence). The CDR3 loop spans 14 amino acids. Deletions cut 2 bases from V and 0 bases from J, with 9 bases between. The CDR3: CASSFTGSSYEQYF. As DNA, the CDR3 is TGTGCCAGCAGCTTTACAGGGAGCTCCTACGAGCAGTACTTC.

This clonotype was seen many times. J is TRBJ2-1 and V is TRBV11-2; TRBD2 matches at 10 bases. Germline CDR1 is SGHAT and CDR2 is FQNNGV. V lost 4 bases, J lost 6 bases, and 6 bases stayed unmatched. The CDR3 loop spans 15 amino acids. The CDR3: CASSSTSGSSNEQFF. The CDR3 DNA sequence: TGTGCCAGCAGCTCGACTAGCGGGTCATCCAATGAGCAGTTCTTC.

This clonotype was seen at least ten times. The V call is TRBV28, the J call TRBJ2-7, with TRBD2 matching over 15 bases. This CDR3 contains 19 residues. V shed 5 bases, J shed 3 bases, and the junction held 14 bases outside the gene matches. Germline V gene lookup returns CDR1 MDHEN and CDR2 SYDVKM. This CDR3 is CASSLGGLAGGLVVYEQYF. The CDR3 coding sequence is TGTGCCAGCAGTCTAGGGGGACTAGCGGGGGGTTTAGTCGTCTACGAGCAGTACTTC.

The table lists this clonotype with a few counts. The rearrangement links TRBV7-2 to TRBJ2-7; 8 bases are a match to TRBD2. The ends lost 5 bases at V and 1 base at J; junction bases unmatched: 7. CDR1 is SGHTA, CDR2 FQGNSA, per germline. This CDR3 region has 15 residues. CDR3 in amino acids: CASSVRSGGSYEQYF. In DNA form, the CDR3 reads TGTGCCAGCAGCGTCAGGAGCGGGGGATCCTACGAGCAGTACTTC.

Points on this clonotype: This may be a read error: a much more frequent sequence differs by one nucleotide. The chain links TRBV6-5 to TRBJ2-5; D is uncertain. Germline V gene data show CDR1 as MNHEY and CDR2 as SVGAGI. The germline V and J ends were trimmed by 6 bases and 1 base, with 9 bases remaining between them. The CDR3 runs 13 residues. As DNA, the CDR3 is TGTGCCAGCAGCACTGGCGGCCAAGAGACCCAGTACTTC. It codes for CASSTGGQETQYF.

This clonotype was counted ten times or more. The rearrangement joins TRBV7-2 to TRBJ1-2; D is ambiguous. Germline values: CDR1 SGHTA, CDR2 FQGNSA. Trimming shortened V by 5 bases and J by 4 bases, and 8 bases separated the two germline ends. The CDR3 contains 12 residues. The CDR3 coding sequence is TGTGCCAGCAGCCTAATTGGCTATGGCTACACCTTC. It is translated as CASSLIGYGYTF.

This clonotype occurred many times. This chain joins TRBV4-1 and TRBJ2-7; D is uncertain. CDR3 length equals 16 residues. V shed 0 bases and J shed 0 bases, with 12 bases lying between them. In germline, CDR1 is MGHRA, CDR2 YSYEKL. CDR3 region: CASSQDSYESSYEQYF. CDR3 sequence (DNA): TGCGCCAGCAGCCAAGATTCGTACGAATCCTCCTACGAGCAGTACTTC.

This sequence joins TRBV20-1 and TRBJ2-3, with D maybe TRBD1 (5 bases). CDR3 length: 14 amino acids. The ends were cut back, 2 bases at V and 4 bases at J, with 13 bases in the middle. CDR1 DFQATT and CDR2 SNEGSKA come from the germline V gene (reference sequence). The CDR3 DNA reads TGCAGTGCTAGACTCCGGCAAGGGGCAGATACGCAGTATTTT. It encodes CSARLRQGADTQYF.

In its sample, this clonotype was seen many times. The J gene is TRBJ2-1, the V gene TRBV27; D not certain. This CDR3 comprises 11 residues. V lost 5 bases and J 5 bases, leaving 4 bases between the germline ends. Looked up from germline, CDR1 is MNHEY and CDR2 is SMNVEV (reference sequence). The CDR3 spells CASSQHNEQFF. As DNA, the CDR3 is TGTGCCAGCAGTCAACACAATGAGCAGTTCTTC.

This clonotype was seen ten or more times. This chain links TRBV29-1 with TRBJ2-7, with D maybe TRBD2 (5 bases). The CDR3 has 12 residues. Germline V gene sequence: CDR1 SQVTM, CDR2 ANQGSEA. The ends were cut back, 3 bases at V and 3 bases at J, with 9 bases in the middle. The CDR3 region has the DNA TGCAGCGTTGAGGGGAGTCACTACGAGCAGTACTTC. It codes for CSVEGSHYEQYF.

This clonotype was detected many times. The junction and the germline gene differ at one end; a read error may be behind it. The chain has TRBV7-7 and TRBJ2-1; D remains ambiguous. CDR1 is SSHAT, CDR2 FNYEAQ, per germline (reference sequence). The length of the CDR3 is 15 residues. The CDR3 sequence is CASSLGPGVSNEQFF. CDR3 nucleotides: TGTGCTAGCAGCTTAGGGCCAGGAGTAAGCAATGAGCAGTTCTTC. The full variable domain, its missing parts supplied by reference TRBV7-7 and TRBJ2-1, is GAGVSQSPRYKVTKRGQDVTLRCDPISSHATLYWYQQALGQGPEFLTYFNYEAQPDKSGLPSDRFSAERPEGSISTLTIQRTEQRDSAMYRCASSLGPGVSNEQFFGPGTRLTVL.

This clonotype was seen ten or more times. V is TRBV15 and J is TRBJ2-7; D not resolved. This CDR3 region has 13 residues. Germline loops: CDR1 LNHNV, CDR2 YYDKDF (reference sequence). V was clipped by 1 base and J by 2 bases, with 6 bases between them. CDR3 nucleotides: TGTGCCACCAGCAGAGGTGGACCCTACGAGCAGTACTTC. This gives the protein CATSRGGPYEQYF.